Given below is one T cell receptor beta chain in context. Its antigen is currently unknown. The CDR3 totals 15 residues. Germline V lookup: CDR1 SGHDT, CDR2 YYEEEE. V lost 3 bases to trimming and J lost 6 bases; unmatched junction nucleotides: 7. This entry comes from a study of radiotherapy plus CTLA-4 blockade in lung cancer. With ipilimumab providing CTLA-4 blockade, focal radiation was administered to patients who had chemo-refractory metastatic non-small-cell lung cancer. General study results and limits: Tumor-origin TCR clones grew in blood after radiotherapy plus ipilimumab.

TCRdb keeps only in-frame clones here, not all; method: immunoSEQ multiplex PCR. The table lists around 82,000 clones, more than 75% of them singletons. This TCR came from a human donor with non-small cell lung cancer that progressed on radiotherapy plus ipilimumab. V gene TRBV5-6 combines with J gene TRBJ1-5; 9 bases map to TRBD1. The sample in question was peripheral blood, obtained from a patient treated with radiotherapy plus ipilimumab. CDR3 loop: CASSSRQGGIQPQHF. CDR3 in DNA: TGTGCCAGCAGCTCACGACAGGGGGGGATTCAGCCCCAGCATTTT.